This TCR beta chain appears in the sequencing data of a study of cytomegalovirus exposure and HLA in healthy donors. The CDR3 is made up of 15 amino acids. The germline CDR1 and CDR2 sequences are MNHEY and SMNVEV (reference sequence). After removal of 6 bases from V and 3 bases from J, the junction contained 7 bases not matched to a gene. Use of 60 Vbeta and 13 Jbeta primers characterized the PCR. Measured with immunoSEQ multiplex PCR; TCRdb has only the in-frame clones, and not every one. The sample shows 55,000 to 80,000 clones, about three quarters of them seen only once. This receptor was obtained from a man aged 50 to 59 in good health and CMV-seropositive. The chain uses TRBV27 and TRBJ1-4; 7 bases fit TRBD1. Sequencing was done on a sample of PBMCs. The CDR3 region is CASSLRDSANEKLFF. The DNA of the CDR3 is TGTGCCAGCAGCCTCCGGGACAGCGCTAATGAAAAACTGTTTTTT.